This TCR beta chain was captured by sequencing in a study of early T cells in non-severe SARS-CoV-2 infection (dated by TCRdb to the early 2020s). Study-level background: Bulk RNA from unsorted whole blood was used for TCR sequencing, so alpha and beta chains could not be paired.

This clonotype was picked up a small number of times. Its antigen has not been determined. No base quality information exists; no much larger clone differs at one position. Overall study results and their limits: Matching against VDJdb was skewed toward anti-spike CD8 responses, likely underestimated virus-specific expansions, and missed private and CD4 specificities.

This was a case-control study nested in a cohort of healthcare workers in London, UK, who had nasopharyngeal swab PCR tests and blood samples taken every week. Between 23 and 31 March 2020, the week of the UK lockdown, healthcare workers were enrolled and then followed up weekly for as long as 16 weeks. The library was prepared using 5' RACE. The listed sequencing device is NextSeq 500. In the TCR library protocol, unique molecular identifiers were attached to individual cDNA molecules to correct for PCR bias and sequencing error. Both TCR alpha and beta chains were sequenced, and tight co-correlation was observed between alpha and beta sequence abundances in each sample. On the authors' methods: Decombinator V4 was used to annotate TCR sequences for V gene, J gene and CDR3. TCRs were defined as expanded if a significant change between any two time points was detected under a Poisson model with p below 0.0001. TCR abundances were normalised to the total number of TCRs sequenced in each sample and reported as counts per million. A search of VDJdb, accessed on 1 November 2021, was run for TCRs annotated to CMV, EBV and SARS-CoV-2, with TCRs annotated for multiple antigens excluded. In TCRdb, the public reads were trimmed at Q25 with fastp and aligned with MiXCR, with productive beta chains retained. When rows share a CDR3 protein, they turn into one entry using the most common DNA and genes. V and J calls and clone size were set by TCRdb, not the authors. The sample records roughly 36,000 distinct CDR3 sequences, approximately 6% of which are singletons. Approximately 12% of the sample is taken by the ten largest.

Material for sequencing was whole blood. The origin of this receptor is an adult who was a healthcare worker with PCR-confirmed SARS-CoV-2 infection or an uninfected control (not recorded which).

The CDR3 sequence is CASSLASPAYGNTIYF. The DNA sequence follows: TGTGCCAGCAGCTTAGCATCCCCGGCTTACGGAAACACCATATATTTT. This chain joins TRBV7-2 to TRBJ1-3; the D gene remains uncertain. Cut back by 0 bases and 4 bases, the V and J ends lie 13 bases apart. CDR1 and CDR2 (SGHTA, FQGNSA) derive from the germline V gene. Reading from cysteine to phenylalanine, the CDR3 counts 16 amino acids. This entry keeps only the CDR3 DNA: 48 bases, framed from base 1.